Reported below is one T cell receptor beta chain. What it recognizes is unknown. TCRdb itself ran the RT-PCR reads through MiXCR, one entry per CDR3 protein. The sample lists about 500,000 distinct CDR3 sequences; 16% were seen once. CDR1 LGHNA and CDR2 YNFKEQ come from the germline V gene. The CDR3 has 14 amino acids. The germline V and J ends were trimmed by 6 bases and 1 base, with 9 bases remaining between them. This sample is part of a study of response to subunit inactivated influenza vaccine. Study observations and caveats: Only a handful of new T cells, the authors suggested, are recruited with each seasonal influenza vaccination.

This receptor was obtained from a man aged 45-69 years who received an inactivated influenza vaccine. The sample consisted of CD4+ T cells sorted from PBMCs, taken 23 to 25 months after vaccination. The chain combines TRBV4-2 with TRBJ1-4; D not certain. For the CDR3, the DNA is TGTGCCAGCAGGGAAACAATAACTAATGAAAAACTGTTTTTT. Translating it yields CASRETITNEKLFF.